This is a list of T cell receptor beta chains from one sample in a study of lymphopenia after photon versus proton radiotherapy. Sequenced by immunoSEQ multiplex PCR; TCRdb stores in-frame clones only, minus some. The repertoire holds 35,000 to 40,000 clones, with more than 75% as singletons. The sequences come from peripheral blood, collected from a patient treated with photon-based radiotherapy. These receptors originate from a man in his fifties or sixties with gastric cancer. The CDR3 runs from the conserved cysteine through the conserved F or W. A D gene is named only where the DNA matches it firmly. Clone size is stated in some rows and not others, as once, few, many or a class when expanded.

v_gene: TRBV21-1
j_gene: TRBJ2-3
d_gene: NA
abundance: NA
len: 20
CDR3aa: CASSGIRLAGGPTGTDTQYF
CDR3nt: TGTGCCAGCAGCGGAATAAGACTAGCGGGAGGCCCTACCGGCACAGATACGCAGTATTTT

v_gene: TRBV2
j_gene: TRBJ2-5
d_gene: TRBD2
abundance: NA
len: 13
CDR3aa: CASSEAPGGTQYF
CDR3nt: TGTGCCAGCAGTGAAGCGCCGGGGGGGACCCAGTACTTC

v_gene: TRBV4-3
j_gene: TRBJ1-6
d_gene: TRBD1
abundance: NA
len: 16
CDR3aa: CASSLSRDREDSPLHF
CDR3nt: TGCGCCAGCAGCCTCTCGCGGGACAGGGAGGATTCACCCCTCCACTTT

v_gene: TRBV7-2
j_gene: TRBJ2-7
d_gene: NA
abundance: NA
len: 14
CDR3aa: CASSSSSLGAGQYF
CDR3nt: TGTGCCAGCAGCTCTAGTTCCCTGGGCGCCGGGCAGTACTTC

v_gene: TRBV9
j_gene: TRBJ1-2
d_gene: NA
abundance: NA
len: 16
CDR3aa: CASSVDSTGGLLGYTF
CDR3nt: TGTGCCAGCAGCGTAGATTCGACTGGTGGGCTCCTTGGCTACACCTTC

v_gene: TRBV6-5
j_gene: TRBJ2-2
d_gene: NA
abundance: NA
len: 16
CDR3aa: CASSSPLTGNTGELFF
CDR3nt: TGTGCCAGCAGTTCTCCCCTAACAGGGAACACCGGGGAGCTGTTTTTT

v_gene: TRBV19
j_gene: TRBJ1-3
d_gene: NA
abundance: NA
len: 14
CDR3aa: CASTPTGSRNTIYF
CDR3nt: TGTGCCAGTACCCCGACAGGATCCAGAAACACCATATATTTT

v_gene: TRBV11-2
j_gene: TRBJ2-7
d_gene: NA
abundance: NA
len: 14
CDR3aa: CASSPIRRRYEQYF
CDR3nt: TGTGCCAGCAGCCCCATTCGGCGGCGCTACGAGCAGTACTTC

v_gene: TRBV4-2
j_gene: TRBJ1-1
d_gene: NA
abundance: NA
len: 16
CDR3aa: CASSQEPGGGITEAFF
CDR3nt: TGTGCCAGCAGCCAAGAACCCGGCGGAGGCATAACTGAAGCTTTCTTT

v_gene: TRBV4-2
j_gene: TRBJ1-3
d_gene: NA
abundance: NA
len: 15
CDR3aa: CASSQDRGVSNTIYF
CDR3nt: TGTGCCAGCAGCCAAGACAGGGGCGTGTCAAACACCATATATTTT

v_gene: TRBV11-2
j_gene: TRBJ2-4
d_gene: TRBD1
abundance: NA
len: 18
CDR3aa: CASSRPQGTVEAKNIQYF
CDR3nt: TGTGCCAGCAGCCGACCCCAAGGGACAGTCGAAGCCAAAAACATTCAGTACTTC

v_gene: TRBV7-2
j_gene: TRBJ2-1
d_gene: NA
abundance: NA
len: 13
CDR3aa: CASSLGDKREQFF
CDR3nt: TGTGCCAGCAGCTTAGGGGACAAAAGAGAGCAGTTCTTC

v_gene: TRBV10-3
j_gene: TRBJ2-2
d_gene: NA
abundance: NA
len: 15
CDR3aa: CAISESGGNTGELFF
CDR3nt: TGTGCCATCAGTGAGTCGGGCGGGAACACCGGGGAGCTGTTTTTT

v_gene: TRBV29-1
j_gene: TRBJ1-4
d_gene: NA
abundance: NA
len: 15
CDR3aa: CSALDGLTTNEKLFF
CDR3nt: TGCAGCGCCTTAGACGGACTTACAACTAATGAAAAACTGTTTTTT

v_gene: TRBV7-8
j_gene: TRBJ1-1
d_gene: TRBD1
abundance: NA
len: 20
CDR3aa: CASSLAARDRGRNVRTEAFF
CDR3nt: TGTGCCAGCAGCTTAGCGGCCCGGGACAGGGGGCGCAATGTGAGAACTGAAGCTTTCTTT

v_gene: TRBV28
j_gene: TRBJ1-5
d_gene: NA
abundance: medium-sized
len: 17
CDR3aa: CASSPPPRVRSNQPQHF
CDR3nt: TGTGCCAGCAGTCCACCACCCAGGGTTAGGAGCAATCAGCCCCAGCATTTT

v_gene: TRBV19
j_gene: TRBJ1-5
d_gene: NA
abundance: NA
len: 16
CDR3aa: CASSDAGGTGNQPQHF
CDR3nt: TGTGCCAGTAGCGATGCGGGGGGGACGGGCAATCAGCCCCAGCATTTT

v_gene: TRBV5-6
j_gene: TRBJ1-2
d_gene: TRBD1
abundance: NA
len: 15
CDR3aa: CASSAADRAGGVYTF
CDR3nt: TGTGCCAGCAGCGCCGCAGACAGGGCCGGAGGAGTCTACACCTTC

v_gene: TRBV28
j_gene: TRBJ1-2
d_gene: NA
abundance: NA
len: 12
CDR3aa: CASRRALGGYTF
CDR3nt: TGTGCCAGCAGGAGGGCTCTGGGGGGCTACACCTTC

v_gene: TRBV30
j_gene: TRBJ2-3
d_gene: TRBD2
abundance: few
len: 15
CDR3aa: CAWSEGLATTDTQYF
CDR3nt: TGTGCCTGGAGCGAGGGACTAGCGACCACAGATACGCAGTATTTT

v_gene: TRBV9
j_gene: TRBJ2-2
d_gene: TRBD2
abundance: NA
len: 17
CDR3aa: CASSASLAGGPSGELFF
CDR3nt: TGTGCCAGCAGCGCATCACTAGCGGGAGGGCCGTCCGGGGAGCTGTTTTTT

v_gene: TRBV14
j_gene: TRBJ2-1
d_gene: NA
abundance: NA
len: 16
CDR3aa: CASSQEREQHYNEQFF
CDR3nt: TGTGCCAGCAGCCAAGAACGAGAGCAGCACTACAATGAGCAGTTCTTC

v_gene: TRBV19
j_gene: TRBJ1-1
d_gene: TRBD1
abundance: NA
len: 13
CDR3aa: CASKTGGNTEAFF
CDR3nt: TGTGCCAGTAAGACAGGGGGGAACACTGAAGCTTTCTTT

v_gene: TRBV2
j_gene: TRBJ2-1
d_gene: TRBD2
abundance: NA
len: 10
CDR3aa: CASGRGEQFF
CDR3nt: TGTGCCAGCGGGAGGGGTGAGCAGTTCTTC

v_gene: TRBV7-9
j_gene: TRBJ2-3
d_gene: TRBD2
abundance: NA
len: 14
CDR3aa: CASSKGGSGSEGYF
CDR3nt: TGTGCCAGCAGCAAAGGGGGTAGCGGGAGCGAGGGGTATTTT

v_gene: TRBV7-9
j_gene: TRBJ2-7
d_gene: NA
abundance: NA
len: 16
CDR3aa: CASSTYGQPLSYEQYF
CDR3nt: TGTGCCAGCAGCACCTACGGACAGCCCTTATCCTACGAGCAGTACTTC

v_gene: TRBV6-5
j_gene: TRBJ2-1
d_gene: NA
abundance: few
len: 15
CDR3aa: CASSGSKQKYNEQFF
CDR3nt: TGTGCCAGCAGTGGGTCCAAGCAAAAGTACAATGAGCAGTTCTTC

v_gene: TRBV25-1
j_gene: TRBJ1-1
d_gene: NA
abundance: once
len: 13
CDR3aa: CATWDGPNTEAFF
CDR3nt: TGTGCCACCTGGGACGGCCCGAACACTGAAGCTTTCTTT

v_gene: TRBV20-1
j_gene: TRBJ1-2
d_gene: NA
abundance: NA
len: 11
CDR3aa: CSANSPGGYTF
CDR3nt: TGCAGTGCTAATTCTCCAGGGGGCTACACCTTC

v_gene: TRBV6-5
j_gene: TRBJ2-4
d_gene: NA
abundance: NA
len: 16
CDR3aa: CASSYGGPGDKNIQYF
CDR3nt: TGTGCCAGCAGTTACGGGGGCCCTGGGGATAAAAACATTCAGTACTTC

v_gene: TRBV5-6
j_gene: TRBJ2-1
d_gene: NA
abundance: NA
len: 14
CDR3aa: CASRPPGAYNEQFF
CDR3nt: TGTGCCAGCAGGCCGCCCGGGGCGTACAATGAGCAGTTCTTC

v_gene: TRBV5-1
j_gene: TRBJ2-5
d_gene: TRBD2
abundance: few
len: 17
CDR3aa: CASSLFPTSGYQETQYF
CDR3nt: TGCGCCAGCAGCTTGTTTCCGACTAGCGGGTACCAAGAGACCCAGTACTTC

v_gene: TRBV9
j_gene: TRBJ2-5
d_gene: TRBD2
abundance: NA
len: 16
CDR3aa: CASSVAGTSGLGTQYF
CDR3nt: TGTGCCAGCAGCGTAGCCGGGACTAGCGGACTTGGGACCCAGTACTTC

v_gene: TRBV27
j_gene: TRBJ1-6
d_gene: TRBD1
abundance: NA
len: 16
CDR3aa: CASSLRRQGSNSPLHF
CDR3nt: TGTGCCAGCAGTCTACGCCGACAGGGTTCTAATTCACCCCTCCACTTT

v_gene: TRBV19
j_gene: TRBJ2-1
d_gene: TRBD1
abundance: NA
len: 13
CDR3aa: CASRDRGNNEQFF
CDR3nt: TGTGCCAGCCGGGACAGGGGGAACAATGAGCAGTTCTTC

v_gene: TRBV2
j_gene: TRBJ1-2
d_gene: NA
abundance: NA
len: 14
CDR3aa: CASTLVNRGYGYTF
CDR3nt: TGTGCCAGCACCCTGGTTAACCGTGGATATGGCTACACCTTC

v_gene: TRBV15
j_gene: TRBJ2-1
d_gene: TRBD2
abundance: NA
len: 16
CDR3aa: CATAPSGGRGYNEQFF
CDR3nt: TGTGCCACTGCCCCGTCTGGCGGGAGGGGATACAATGAGCAGTTCTTC

v_gene: TRBV4-1
j_gene: TRBJ2-1
d_gene: NA
abundance: NA
len: 15
CDR3aa: CASSQQASPRVEQFF
CDR3nt: TGCGCCAGCAGCCAACAAGCCTCCCCCCGCGTTGAGCAGTTCTTC

v_gene: TRBV29-1
j_gene: TRBJ2-3
d_gene: TRBD1
abundance: few
len: 13
CDR3aa: CSARQGLTDTQYF
CDR3nt: TGCAGCGCCAGACAGGGTCTCACAGATACGCAGTATTTT

v_gene: TRBV5-6
j_gene: TRBJ2-1
d_gene: TRBD2
abundance: NA
len: 13
CDR3aa: CASSSASGDEQFF
CDR3nt: TGTGCCAGCAGCTCAGCGAGCGGGGACGAGCAGTTCTTC

v_gene: TRBV5-1
j_gene: TRBJ1-1
d_gene: NA
abundance: NA
len: 14
CDR3aa: CASSSKTENTEAFF
CDR3nt: TGCGCCAGCAGCTCAAAGACAGAGAACACTGAAGCTTTCTTT

v_gene: TRBV28
j_gene: TRBJ1-3
d_gene: TRBD1
abundance: NA
len: 15
CDR3aa: CASSGSGTGGNTIYF
CDR3nt: TGTGCCAGCAGTGGATCCGGGACAGGGGGAAACACCATATATTTT

v_gene: TRBV29-1
j_gene: TRBJ2-3
d_gene: NA
abundance: NA
len: 14
CDR3aa: CSVEERDGTDTQYF
CDR3nt: TGCAGCGTTGAGGAACGGGATGGGACAGATACGCAGTATTTT

v_gene: TRBV7-9
j_gene: TRBJ1-2
d_gene: NA
abundance: few
len: 13
CDR3aa: CASSLVWGGGYTF
CDR3nt: TGTGCCAGCAGCTTAGTATGGGGAGGTGGCTACACCTTC

v_gene: TRBV11-3
j_gene: TRBJ2-7
d_gene: NA
abundance: NA
len: 14
CDR3aa: CASSLTSSTAEQYF
CDR3nt: TGTGCCAGCAGCTTAACTAGCTCGACCGCCGAGCAGTACTTC